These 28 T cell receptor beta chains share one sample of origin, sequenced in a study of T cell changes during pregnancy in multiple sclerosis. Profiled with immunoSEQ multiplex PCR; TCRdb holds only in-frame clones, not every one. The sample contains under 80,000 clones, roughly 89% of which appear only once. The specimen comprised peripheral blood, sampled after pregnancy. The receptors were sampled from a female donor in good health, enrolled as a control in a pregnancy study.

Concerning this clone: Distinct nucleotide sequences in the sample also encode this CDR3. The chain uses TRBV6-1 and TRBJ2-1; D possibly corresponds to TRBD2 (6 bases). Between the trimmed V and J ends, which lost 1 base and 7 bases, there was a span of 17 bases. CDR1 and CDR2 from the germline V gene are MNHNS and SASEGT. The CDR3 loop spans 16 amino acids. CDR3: CASSEGEGRGGNEQFF. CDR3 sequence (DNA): TGTGCCAGCAGTGAAGGTGAAGGGAGAGGAGGGAATGAGCAGTTCTTC.

This CDR3 reads CASSARTSGSRETQYF. CDR3 coding DNA: TGTGCCAGCAGCGCGAGGACTAGCGGGAGTAGGGAGACCCAGTACTTC. The chain carries TRBV5-4 and TRBJ2-5; TRBD2 aligns across 13 bases. Germline V gene data show CDR1 as SGHNT and CDR2 as YYREEE (reference sequence). The V gene end was trimmed by 4 bases and the J gene end by 5 bases; junction bases not matched to a gene: 8. The CDR3 runs 16 residues.

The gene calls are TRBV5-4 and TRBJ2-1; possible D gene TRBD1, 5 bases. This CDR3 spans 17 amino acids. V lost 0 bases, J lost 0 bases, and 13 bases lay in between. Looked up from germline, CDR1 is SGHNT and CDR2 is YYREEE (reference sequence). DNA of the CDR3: TGTGCCAGCAGCTTGGCGGGTTGGGGCTCCTCCTACAATGAGCAGTTCTTC. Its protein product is CASSLAGWGSSYNEQFF.

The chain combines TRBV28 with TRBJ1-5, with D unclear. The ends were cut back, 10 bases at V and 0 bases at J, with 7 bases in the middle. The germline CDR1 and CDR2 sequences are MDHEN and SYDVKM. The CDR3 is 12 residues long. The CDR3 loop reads CAIGPSNQPQHF. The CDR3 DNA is TGTGCCATTGGGCCTAGCAATCAGCCCCAGCATTTT.

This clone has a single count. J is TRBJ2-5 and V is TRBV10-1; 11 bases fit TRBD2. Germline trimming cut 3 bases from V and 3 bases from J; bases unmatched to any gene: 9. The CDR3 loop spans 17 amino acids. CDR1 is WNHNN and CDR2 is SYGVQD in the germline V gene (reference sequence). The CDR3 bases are TGCGCCAGCAGTGATTGGTTAGCGGGAGGGCTCAAAGAGACCCAGTACTTC. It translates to CASSDWLAGGLKETQYF.

The CDR3 here is CASTNDRASGNTIYF. The CDR3 DNA reads as TGTGCCAGTACCAACGACAGGGCCTCTGGAAACACCATATATTTT. This rearrangement joins TRBV19 to TRBJ1-3; 7 bases map to TRBD1. J lost 0 bases, V lost 7 bases, and 6 bases had no gene match. The CDR3 is 15 residues long. Germline CDR1 reads LNHDA; CDR2 reads SQIVND (reference sequence). Full variable domain (missing parts from reference TRBV19 and TRBJ1-3): DGGITQSPKYLFRKEGQNVTLSCEQNLNHDAMYWYRQDPGQGLRLIYYSQIVNDFQKGDIAEGYSVSREKKESFPLTVTSAQKNPTAFYLCASTNDRASGNTIYFGEGSWLTVV.

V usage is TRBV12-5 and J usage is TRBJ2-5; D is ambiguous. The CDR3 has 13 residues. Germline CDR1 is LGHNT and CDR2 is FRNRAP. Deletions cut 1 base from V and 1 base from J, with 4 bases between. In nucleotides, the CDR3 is TGTGCTAGTGGTTTGGGCAGCCAAGAGACCCAGTACTTC. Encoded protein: CASGLGSQETQYF.

The CDR3 DNA reads TGTGCCAGCAGCCTCGACACCTCTGGAAACACCATATATTTT. It yields the protein CASSLDTSGNTIYF. This rearrangement joins TRBV27 to TRBJ1-3, with unresolved D. The CDR3 is 14 residues long. V was trimmed by 6 bases and J by 0 bases, leaving 9 bases between them. Looked up from germline, CDR1 is MNHEY and CDR2 is SMNVEV (reference sequence).

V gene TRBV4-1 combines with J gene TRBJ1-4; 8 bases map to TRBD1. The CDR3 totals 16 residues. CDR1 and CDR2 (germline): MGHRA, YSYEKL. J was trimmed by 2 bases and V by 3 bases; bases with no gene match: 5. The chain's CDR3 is CASSHRQGKTNEKLFF. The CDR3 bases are TGCGCCAGCAGCCACAGACAGGGGAAGACTAATGAAAAACTGTTTTTT.

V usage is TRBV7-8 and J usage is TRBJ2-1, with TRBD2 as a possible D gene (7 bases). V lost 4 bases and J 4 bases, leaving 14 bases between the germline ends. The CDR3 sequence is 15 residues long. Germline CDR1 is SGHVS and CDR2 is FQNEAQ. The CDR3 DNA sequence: TGTGCCAGCAGCTGGGGGGGCGGGGTTTACAATGAGCAGTTCTTC. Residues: CASSWGGGVYNEQFF.

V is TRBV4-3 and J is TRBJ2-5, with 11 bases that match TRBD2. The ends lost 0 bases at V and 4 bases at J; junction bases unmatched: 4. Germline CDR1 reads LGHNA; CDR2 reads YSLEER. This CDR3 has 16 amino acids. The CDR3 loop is CASSQDLTSGTETQYF. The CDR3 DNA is TGCGCCAGCAGCCAAGATCTGACTAGCGGGACAGAGACCCAGTACTTC.

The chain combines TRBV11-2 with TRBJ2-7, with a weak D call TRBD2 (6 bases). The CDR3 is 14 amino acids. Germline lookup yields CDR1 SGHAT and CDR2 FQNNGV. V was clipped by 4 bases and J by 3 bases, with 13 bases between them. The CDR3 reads CASSSLNSGYEQYF. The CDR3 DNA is TGTGCCAGCAGCTCACTTAATAGCGGCTACGAGCAGTACTTC.

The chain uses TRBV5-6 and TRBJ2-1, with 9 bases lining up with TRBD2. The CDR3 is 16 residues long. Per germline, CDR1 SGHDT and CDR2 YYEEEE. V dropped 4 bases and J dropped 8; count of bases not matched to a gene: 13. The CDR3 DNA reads TGTGCCAGCAGCCGCCGCGAGCGGGGGGTTTGGGATGAGCAGTTCTTC. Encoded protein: CASSRRERGVWDEQFF.

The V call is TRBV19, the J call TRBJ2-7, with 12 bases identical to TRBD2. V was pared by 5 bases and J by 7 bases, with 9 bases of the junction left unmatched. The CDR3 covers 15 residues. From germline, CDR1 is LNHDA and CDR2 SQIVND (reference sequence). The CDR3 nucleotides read TGTGCCAGTAGTCTACTAGCGGGGGGCCCCCTGGAGCAGTACTTC. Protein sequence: CASSLLAGGPLEQYF.

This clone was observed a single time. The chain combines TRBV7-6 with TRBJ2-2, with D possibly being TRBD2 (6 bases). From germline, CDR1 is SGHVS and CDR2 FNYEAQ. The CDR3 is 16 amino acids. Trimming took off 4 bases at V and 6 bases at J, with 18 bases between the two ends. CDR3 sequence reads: CASSSEGRGGAGELFF. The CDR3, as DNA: TGTGCCAGCAGCTCCGAAGGGCGCGGAGGGGCCGGGGAGCTGTTTTTT.

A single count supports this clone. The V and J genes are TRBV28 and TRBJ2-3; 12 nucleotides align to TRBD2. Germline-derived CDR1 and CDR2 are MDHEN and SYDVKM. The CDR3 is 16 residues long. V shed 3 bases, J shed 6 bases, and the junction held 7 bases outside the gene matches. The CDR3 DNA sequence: TGTGCCAGCAGTTTTCGACTAGCGGGAGTCCTCGATACGCAGTATTTT. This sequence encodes CASSFRLAGVLDTQYF.

CDR3 amino acids: CASSDSAGAHNEQFF. The CDR3 nucleotides read TGTGCCAGCAGTGACTCGGCGGGAGCCCACAATGAGCAGTTCTTC. The chain is built from TRBV6-4 and TRBJ2-1; 7 nucleotides match TRBD2. This CDR3 spans 15 amino acids. Germline V gives CDR1 MRHNA, CDR2 SNTAGT. The V and J ends lost 0 bases and 5 bases, in that order; junction bases with no gene match: 4.

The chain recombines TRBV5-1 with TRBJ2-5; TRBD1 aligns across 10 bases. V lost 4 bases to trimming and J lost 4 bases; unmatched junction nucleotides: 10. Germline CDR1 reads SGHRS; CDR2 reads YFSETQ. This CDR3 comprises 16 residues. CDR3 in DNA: TGCGCCAGCAGCCCCCGGACAGGGGGAAGTGGAGAGACCCAGTACTTC. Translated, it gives CASSPRTGGSGETQYF.

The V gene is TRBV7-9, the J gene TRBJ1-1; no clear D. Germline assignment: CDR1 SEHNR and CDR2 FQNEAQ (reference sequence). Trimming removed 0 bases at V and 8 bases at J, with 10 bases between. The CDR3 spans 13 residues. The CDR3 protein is CASSLAVSGEAFF. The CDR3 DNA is TGTGCCAGCAGCTTAGCCGTGAGCGGGGAAGCTTTCTTT.

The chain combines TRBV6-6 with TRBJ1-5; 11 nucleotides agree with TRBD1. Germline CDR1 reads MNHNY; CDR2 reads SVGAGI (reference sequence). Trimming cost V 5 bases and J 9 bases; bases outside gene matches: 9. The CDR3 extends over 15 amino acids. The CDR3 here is CASSGGQGVQGPQHF. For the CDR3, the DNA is TGTGCCAGCAGTGGGGGACAGGGGGTTCAGGGGCCCCAGCATTTT.

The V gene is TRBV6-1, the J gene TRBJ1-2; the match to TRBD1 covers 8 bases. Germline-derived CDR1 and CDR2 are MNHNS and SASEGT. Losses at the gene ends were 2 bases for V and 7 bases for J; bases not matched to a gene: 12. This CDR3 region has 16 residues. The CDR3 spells CASSERGGRGLGGYTF. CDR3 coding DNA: TGTGCCAGCAGTGAACGAGGGGGCAGGGGGCTGGGTGGCTACACCTTC.

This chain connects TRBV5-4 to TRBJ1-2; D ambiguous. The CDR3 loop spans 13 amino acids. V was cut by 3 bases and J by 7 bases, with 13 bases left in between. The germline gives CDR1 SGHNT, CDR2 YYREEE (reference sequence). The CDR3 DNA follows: TGTGCCAGCAGCTCCCAAGCCCGTGGTGGCTACACCTTC. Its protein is CASSSQARGGYTF.

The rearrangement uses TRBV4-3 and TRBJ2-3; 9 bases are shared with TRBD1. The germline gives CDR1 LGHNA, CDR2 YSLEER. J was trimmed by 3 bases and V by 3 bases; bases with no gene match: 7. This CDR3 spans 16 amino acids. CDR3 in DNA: TGCGCCAGCAGCCAGTTGACAGGGGGAAGGACAGATACGCAGTATTTT. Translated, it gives CASSQLTGGRTDTQYF.

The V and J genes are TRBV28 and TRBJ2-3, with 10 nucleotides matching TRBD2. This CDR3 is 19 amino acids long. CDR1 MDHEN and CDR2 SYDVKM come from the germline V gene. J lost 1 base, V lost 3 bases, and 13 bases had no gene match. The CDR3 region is CASSFISGRAVERTDTQYF. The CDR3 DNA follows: TGTGCCAGCAGTTTTATAAGCGGGAGGGCCGTCGAGCGCACAGATACGCAGTATTTT.

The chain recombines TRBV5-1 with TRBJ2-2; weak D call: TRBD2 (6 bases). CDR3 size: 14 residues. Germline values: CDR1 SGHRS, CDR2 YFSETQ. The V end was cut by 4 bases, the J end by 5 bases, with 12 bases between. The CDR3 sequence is CASSADGSTGELFF. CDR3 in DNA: TGCGCCAGCAGCGCGGACGGGAGTACCGGGGAGCTGTTTTTT.

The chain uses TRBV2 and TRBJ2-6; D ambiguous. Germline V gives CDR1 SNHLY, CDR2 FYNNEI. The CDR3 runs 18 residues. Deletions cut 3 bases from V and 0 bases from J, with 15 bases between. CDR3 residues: CASSESQVSSSGANVLTF. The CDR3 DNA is TGTGCCAGCAGTGAGAGTCAGGTGTCAAGCTCTGGGGCCAACGTCCTGACTTTC.

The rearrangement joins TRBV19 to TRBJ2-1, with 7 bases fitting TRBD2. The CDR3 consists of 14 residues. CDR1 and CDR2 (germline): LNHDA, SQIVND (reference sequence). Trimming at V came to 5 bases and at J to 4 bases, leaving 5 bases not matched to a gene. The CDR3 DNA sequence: TGTGCCAGTAGTGCGGGAGTAGGGTACAATGAGCAGTTCTTC. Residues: CASSAGVGYNEQFF. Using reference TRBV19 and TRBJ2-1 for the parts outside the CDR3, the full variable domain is DGGITQSPKYLFRKEGQNVTLSCEQNLNHDAMYWYRQDPGQGLRLIYYSQIVNDFQKGDIAEGYSVSREKKESFPLTVTSAQKNPTAFYLCASSAGVGYNEQFFGPGTRLTVL.

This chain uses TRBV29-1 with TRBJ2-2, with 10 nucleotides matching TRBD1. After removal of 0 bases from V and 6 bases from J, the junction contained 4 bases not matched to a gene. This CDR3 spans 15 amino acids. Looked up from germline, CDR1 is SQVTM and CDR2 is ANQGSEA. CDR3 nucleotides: TGCAGCGTTGAAGATCTTGGGACAGGGGCCGGGGAGCTGTTTTTT. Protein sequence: CSVEDLGTGAGELFF.